Each of the 23 T cell receptor beta chains below was sequenced from the same sample in a study of lymphopenia after photon versus proton radiotherapy. TCRdb's copy holds only in-frame clones and misses some; the assay was immunoSEQ multiplex PCR. The sample lists about 50,000 clones, about 86% occurring once. The sequenced sample was peripheral blood, obtained from a patient treated with photon-based radiotherapy. The receptors derive from a man aged 50-59 years with gastric cancer.

The chain joins TRBV4-1 to TRBJ1-5, with 8 bases identical to TRBD1. The junction had 9 bases not matched to a gene; V was cut back by 2 bases and J by 0 bases. The CDR3 is made up of 18 amino acids. CDR1 is MGHRA and CDR2 is YSYEKL in the germline V gene. CDR3 sequence (DNA): TGCGCCAGCAGCCAATGGTACGTCGGGACAGGTAGCAATCAGCCCCAGCATTTT. Its protein is CASSQWYVGTGSNQPQHF.

This chain links TRBV7-2 with TRBJ2-1, with 9 bases fitting TRBD2. Germline CDR1 SGHTA, CDR2 FQGNSA. J was trimmed by 9 bases and V by 2 bases; bases with no gene match: 17. This CDR3 has 18 amino acids. CDR3 sequence: CASSLRPLGSGSGIEQFF. As DNA, the CDR3 is TGTGCCAGCAGCTTAAGACCCTTGGGTAGCGGGAGTGGGATTGAGCAGTTCTTC. Supplemented by reference TRBV7-2 and TRBJ2-1, the full variable domain reads GAGVSQSPSNKVTEKGKDVELRCDPISGHTALYWYRQSLGQGLEFLIYFQGNSAPDKSGLPSDRFSAERTGGSVSTLTIQRTQQEDSAVYLCASSLRPLGSGSGIEQFFGPGTRLTVL.

This sequence joins TRBV28 and TRBJ2-7; 7 bases agree with TRBD1. The CDR3 is made up of 13 amino acids. Germline V lookup: CDR1 MDHEN, CDR2 SYDVKM. V was clipped by 6 bases and J by 2 bases; unmatched bases: 4. The CDR3 nucleotides are TGTGCCAGCAGACAGGGGACGACCTACGAGCAGTACTTC. Its protein product is CASRQGTTYEQYF.

The chain links TRBV19 to TRBJ2-7, with 8 bases matching TRBD1. CDR1 and CDR2 (germline): LNHDA, SQIVND (reference sequence). The ends lost 3 bases at V and 5 bases at J; junction bases unmatched: 6. This CDR3 is 14 amino acids long. CDR3 in DNA: TGTGCCAGTAGTATCCGACAGGGGTTCGACGAGCAGTACTTC. Amino acids: CASSIRQGFDEQYF.

The V call is TRBV4-2, the J call TRBJ2-5; TRBD2 aligns across 7 bases. V was pared by 0 bases and J by 5 bases, with 9 bases of the junction left unmatched. Per the germline V gene, CDR1 is LGHNA and CDR2 is YNFKEQ. The CDR3 has 16 amino acids. CDR3 in amino acids: CASSQDLGLDLETQYF. The CDR3 DNA reads TGTGCCAGCAGCCAAGATCTCGGACTAGATTTGGAGACCCAGTACTTC.

The V and J genes are TRBV6-4 and TRBJ2-5, with a tentative D call TRBD2 (6 bases). CDR3 length equals 13 residues. CDR1 is MRHNA, CDR2 SNTAGT, per germline. Trimming took off 6 bases at V and 1 base at J, with 9 bases between the two ends. The CDR3 DNA reads as TGTGCCAGCAGGGGACTGGTCCAAGAGACCCAGTACTTC. Amino acid sequence: CASRGLVQETQYF.

The chain combines TRBV28 with TRBJ1-4, with D hard to call. Trimming took off 2 bases at V and 4 bases at J, with 14 bases between the two ends. CDR1 and CDR2 (germline): MDHEN, SYDVKM. This CDR3 has 16 amino acids. The chain's CDR3 is CASSLNERLFNEKLFF. The CDR3 nucleotides are TGTGCCAGCAGTTTAAATGAGAGACTGTTTAATGAAAAACTGTTTTTT.

The chain is built from TRBV9 and TRBJ2-1; D may be TRBD2 (5 bases). V lost 3 bases, J lost 6 bases, and 13 bases lay in between. Germline assignment: CDR1 SGDLS and CDR2 YYNGEE. CDR3 length: 14 amino acids. The CDR3 DNA sequence: TGTGCCAGCAGCGGAAGGACTGCTAGCAATGAGCAGTTCTTC. Amino acids: CASSGRTASNEQFF.

The rearrangement joins TRBV19 to TRBJ1-5; D unresolved. CDR1 and CDR2 from the germline V gene are LNHDA and SQIVND (reference sequence). The CDR3 covers 16 residues. V lost 5 bases to trimming and J lost 2 bases, with 16 bases between them. The CDR3 DNA is TGTGCCAGTAGTTTTCTAGCTCTTCAAGGCAATCAGCCCCAGCATTTT. Its translation: CASSFLALQGNQPQHF.

This clone was seen just once. This chain connects TRBV6-5 to TRBJ2-6, with 8 bases aligning to TRBD1. The V segment lost 5 bases and the J segment 2 bases; nucleotides outside the gene matches: 2. The CDR3 extends over 15 amino acids. Per the germline V gene, CDR1 is MNHEY and CDR2 is SVGAGI. Written as DNA, the CDR3 is TGTGCCAGCAGTACGGGACAGGCTGGGGCCAACGTCCTGACTTTC. This codes for CASSTGQAGANVLTF.

J is TRBJ2-7 and V is TRBV6-5; D might be TRBD2 (6 bases). The CDR3 totals 15 residues. Looked up from germline, CDR1 is MNHEY and CDR2 is SVGAGI. V was pared by 9 bases and J by 1 base, with 19 bases between. The CDR3 protein is CARENLALPSYEQYF. The CDR3 nucleotides read TGTGCCAGGGAAAATCTAGCGCTTCCTTCCTACGAGCAGTACTTC.

This rearrangement joins TRBV5-5 to TRBJ2-3; D uncertain. This CDR3 is 14 amino acids long. Germline values: CDR1 SGHKS, CDR2 YYEKEE (reference sequence). V was pared by 2 bases and J by 4 bases, with 11 bases between. As DNA, the CDR3 is TGTGCCAGCAGCTTTCAGGTCACGCCAGATACGCAGTATTTT. Encoded protein: CASSFQVTPDTQYF.

The J gene is TRBJ2-7, the V gene TRBV6-5; tentative D call: TRBD1 (6 bases). CDR1 is MNHEY, CDR2 SVGAGI, per germline. Trimming stripped 5 bases from V and 0 bases from J, with 11 bases between. CDR3 length: 14 residues. The CDR3 DNA reads TGTGCCAGCAGTGGACAGTTTTCCTCCTACGAGCAGTACTTC. It translates to CASSGQFSSYEQYF.

V and J are TRBV2 and TRBJ2-3; the D gene could be TRBD1 or TRBD2 (5 bases each). This CDR3 has 14 amino acids. Germline CDR1 SNHLY, CDR2 FYNNEI. V was trimmed by 8 bases and J by 3 bases, leaving 15 bases between them. Here the CDR3 DNA reads TGTGCCAGCGGGGGTCGGGGCGTGACAGATACGCAGTATTTT. Protein: CASGGRGVTDTQYF. The whole variable domain, remainder taken from reference TRBV2 and TRBJ2-3, is EPEVTQTPSHQVTQMGQEVILRCVPISNHLYFYWYRQILGQKVEFLVSFYNNEISEKSEIFDDQFSVERPDGSNFTLKIRSTKLEDSAMYFCASGGRGVTDTQYFGPGTRLTVL.

This chain uses TRBV7-9 with TRBJ2-7, with TRBD1 as a possible D gene (5 bases). The CDR3 length is 16 residues. The V end lost 1 base, the J end lost 1 base, and 14 bases lay between the germline ends. The V gene's germline CDR1 is SEHNR and CDR2 FQNEAQ (reference sequence). The CDR3 DNA reads TGTGCCAGCAGCTTAGAGGAAGGGGCGGCTTCCTACGAGCAGTACTTC. Its translation is CASSLEEGAASYEQYF.

This chain connects TRBV18 to TRBJ2-5; 8 bases fit TRBD2. Germline V gene sequence: CDR1 KGHSH, CDR2 LQKENI. Trimming removed 6 bases from V and 5 bases from J; junction bases left unmatched: 17. The CDR3 is made up of 17 amino acids. CDR3 bases: TGTGCCAGCTCGCACCAATCGGCGGGAGGCCGCCGGGAGACCCAGTACTTC. It codes for CASSHQSAGGRRETQYF.

The V call is TRBV14, the J call TRBJ1-5; D possibly corresponds to TRBD1 (5 bases). The CDR3 length is 13 residues. Trimming left V 1 base short and J 9 bases short, with 10 bases between. CDR1 is SGHDN, CDR2 FVKESK, per germline. The CDR3 region has the DNA TGTGCCAGCAGCCAAGGAGGTGGGGGGCCCCAGCATTTT. Translating gives CASSQGGGGPQHF.

The CDR3 is CASSFRDRENIQYF. CDR3 sequence (DNA): TGTGCCAGCAGCTTCCGGGACAGGGAAAACATTCAGTACTTC. This chain joins TRBV7-9 and TRBJ2-4, with 9 bases aligning to TRBD1. This CDR3 contains 14 residues. The V gene's germline CDR1 is SEHNR and CDR2 FQNEAQ (reference sequence). Trimming at V came to 3 bases and at J to 5 bases, leaving 2 bases not matched to a gene. Together with reference TRBV7-9 and TRBJ2-4, the CDR3 gives the full variable domain: DTGVSQNPRHKITKRGQNVTFRCDPISEHNRLYWYRQTLGQGPEFLTYFQNEAQLEKSRLLSDRFSAERPKGSFSTLEIQRTEQGDSAMYLCASSFRDRENIQYFGAGTRLSVL.

The chain joins TRBV11-2 to TRBJ2-3; TRBD2 matches at 10 bases. This CDR3 is 18 amino acids long. Germline-derived CDR1 and CDR2 are SGHAT and FQNNGV. V lost 4 bases and J lost 2; bases outside the gene matches: 12. CDR3 residues: CASSSPGEREGLTDTQYF. In DNA form, the CDR3 reads TGTGCCAGCAGCTCTCCCGGGGAGCGGGAGGGTCTCACAGATACGCAGTATTTT.

Only a few counts were recorded for this clone. The V gene is TRBV7-9, the J gene TRBJ2-2; no firm D call. Germline-derived CDR1 and CDR2 are SEHNR and FQNEAQ (reference sequence). Trimming cost V 1 base and J 5 bases, with 17 bases left between them. CDR3 length: 17 amino acids. The CDR3 reads CASSLVQGLRLTGELFF. The CDR3 region has the DNA TGTGCCAGCAGCTTAGTTCAAGGGTTGCGTTTGACCGGGGAGCTGTTTTTT.

This chain links TRBV5-6 with TRBJ1-2; a possible D gene is TRBD1 (6 bases). The CDR3 covers 18 residues. The V and J ends lost 2 bases and 4 bases respectively, with 24 bases between them. Per the germline V gene, CDR1 is SGHDT and CDR2 is YYEEEE. CDR3 loop: CASSFQFPRWGGSYGYTF. CDR3 sequence (DNA): TGTGCCAGCAGCTTCCAATTCCCAAGGTGGGGGGGCTCCTATGGCTACACCTTC.

There are a few counts of this clone. As DNA, the CDR3 is TGCGCCAGCAGCTTACAGGGGGCTTCCTACAATGAGCAGTTCTTC. Its protein is CASSLQGASYNEQFF. The V and J genes are TRBV5-1 and TRBJ2-1, with 9 nucleotides matching TRBD1. Unmatched junction bases numbered 1, after V lost 2 bases and J lost 1 base. This CDR3 has 15 amino acids. Germline CDR1 SGHRS, CDR2 YFSETQ.

The J gene is TRBJ2-7, the V gene TRBV6-5; TRBD2 matches at 7 bases. After removal of 0 bases from V and 3 bases from J, the junction contained 5 bases not matched to a gene. The CDR3 length is 15 residues. Germline CDR1 is MNHEY and CDR2 is SVGAGI. The CDR3 coding sequence is TGTGCCAGCAGTTACTCTCCGGCTAGCGGCTACGAGCAGTACTTC. It is translated as CASSYSPASGYEQYF.